What follows are 19 T cell receptor beta chains derived from one specimen sequenced in a study of early T cells in non-severe SARS-CoV-2 infection. TCRdb called the 5' RACE reads again in MiXCR, with one record for every CDR3 protein. The table has tens of thousands of distinct CDR3 sequences, roughly 17% seen once. The input for sequencing was whole blood, taken at baseline. The receptors stem from an adult who was a healthcare worker with PCR-confirmed SARS-CoV-2 infection or an uninfected control (not recorded which).

This clonotype was counted a few times. The rearrangement uses TRBV5-1 and TRBJ1-4; D call uncertain. V lost 6 bases and J 0 bases, leaving 9 bases between the germline ends. Germline loops: CDR1 SGHRS, CDR2 YFSETQ. The CDR3 is 14 amino acids. DNA for the CDR3: TGCGCCAGCAAACGAGACACAACTAATGAAAAACTGTTTTTT. It specifies CASKRDTTNEKLFF.

The rearrangement uses TRBV5-5 and TRBJ2-7, with D possibly TRBD2 on 5 matching bases. Germline V gives CDR1 SGHKS, CDR2 YYEKEE (reference sequence). This CDR3 has 12 amino acids. The germline V and J ends were trimmed by 0 bases and 6 bases, with 7 bases remaining between them. The CDR3 nucleotides read TGTGCCAGCAGCTTGGAAGGAGGCGAGCAGTACTTC. The encoded protein is CASSLEGGEQYF. Combining the CDR3 with reference TRBV5-5 and TRBJ2-7 gives the whole variable domain DAGVTQSPTHLIKTRGQQVTLRCSPISGHKSVSWYQQVLGQGPQFIFQYYEKEERGRGNFPDRFSARQFPNYSSELNVNALLLGDSALYLCASSLEGGEQYFGPGTRLTVT.

This clonotype showed up many times. J is TRBJ1-5 and V is TRBV6-2 or TRBV6-3, with D uncertain. The germline V and J ends were trimmed by 5 bases and 3 bases, with 8 bases remaining between them. The CDR3 spans 13 residues. Germline V CDR1 and CDR2: MNHEY, SVGEGT. CDR3 region: CASSSRLNQPQHF. DNA of the CDR3: TGTGCCAGCAGTAGTCGGCTCAATCAGCCCCAGCATTTT.

There are a few counts of this clonotype. The chain has TRBV2 and TRBJ2-3; D ambiguous. The CDR3 is made up of 13 amino acids. Trimming pared 6 bases from V and 0 bases from J, leaving 7 bases between. Germline CDR1 reads SNHLY; CDR2 reads FYNNEI. CDR3 DNA: TGTGCCAGCAGCGCGGAGAGCACAGATACGCAGTATTTT. Protein: CASSAESTDTQYF.

The chain combines TRBV28 with TRBJ2-3, with D perhaps TRBD2 (5 bases). V lost 6 bases to trimming and J lost 10 bases, with 11 bases between them. This CDR3 region has 11 residues. Germline V gives CDR1 MDHEN, CDR2 SYDVKM. This CDR3 reads CASSIRGPQYF. The CDR3 DNA sequence: TGTGCCAGCAGCATTAGAGGGCCGCAGTATTTT.

Comment on this clonotype: Lacking the conserved final phenylalanine or tryptophan, this CDR3 likely reflects a read error. The chain employs TRBV20-1 and TRBJ1-2, with TRBD1 matching over 7 bases. Per the germline V gene, CDR1 is DFQATT and CDR2 is SNEGSKA (reference sequence). The CDR3 contains 14 residues. With V trimmed by 2 bases and J by 7 bases, 10 bases remained unmatched. The CDR3 loop is CSARIRDRDLGYTI. The CDR3 region has the DNA TGCAGTGCTAGAATTCGAGACAGGGACCTTGGCTACACCATC.

As for this clonotype: This CDR3 is missing its conserved last phenylalanine or tryptophan, likely due to a read error. The chain is built from TRBV6-6 and TRBJ1-1; 7 positions match TRBD1. The V gene's germline CDR1 is MNHNY and CDR2 SVGAGI (reference sequence). Trimming at V came to 6 bases and at J to 6 bases, leaving 1 base not matched to a gene. This CDR3 is built from 11 residues. The CDR3 coding sequence is TGTGCCAGCAGGCAGGGGGCTGAAGCTTTCTCT. This translates into CASRQGAEAFS.

This clonotype was detected only a few times. V gene TRBV12-3 or TRBV12-4 combines with J gene TRBJ1-5; no reliable D call. The CDR3 runs 14 residues. V was shortened by 6 bases and J by 7 bases, with 16 bases between the two germline ends. The CDR3 spells CASRFGEGRQPQHF. The CDR3, as DNA: TGTGCCAGCAGGTTCGGAGAGGGAAGACAGCCCCAGCATTTT.

This clonotype appeared many times. V gene TRBV7-2 combines with J gene TRBJ2-3; D is unclear. This CDR3 has 14 residues. CDR1 and CDR2 (germline): SGHTA, FQGNSA. V lost 3 bases and J 2 bases, leaving 9 bases between the germline ends. The CDR3 DNA reads as TGTGCCAGCAGCTTGGACGGAAACACAGATACGCAGTATTTT. It yields the protein CASSLDGNTDTQYF. The full variable domain, with the rest looked up from reference TRBV7-2 and TRBJ2-3, is GAGVSQSPSNKVTEKGKDVELRCDPISGHTALYWYRQSLGQGLEFLIYFQGNSAPDKSGLPSDRFSAERTGGSVSTLTIQRTQQEDSAVYLCASSLDGNTDTQYFGPGTRLTVL.

This clonotype was seen ten or more times. The chain carries TRBV7-2 and TRBJ2-7, with 14 bases that match TRBD2. Germline-derived CDR1 and CDR2 are SGHTA and FQGNSA. CDR3 length: 16 residues. Trimming at V came to 5 bases and at J to 9 bases, leaving 12 bases not matched to a gene. DNA of the CDR3: TGTGCCAGCAGCCCCGGAGCGGGACTAGCGGGAGCGGCGCAGTACTTC. It yields the protein CASSPGAGLAGAAQYF. Together with reference TRBV7-2 and TRBJ2-7, the CDR3 gives the full variable domain: GAGVSQSPSNKVTEKGKDVELRCDPISGHTALYWYRQSLGQGLEFLIYFQGNSAPDKSGLPSDRFSAERTGGSVSTLTIQRTQQEDSAVYLCASSPGAGLAGAAQYFGPGTRLTVT.

V gene TRBV7-6 combines with J gene TRBJ2-5; 14 bases are a match to TRBD2. Germline assignment: CDR1 SGHVS and CDR2 FNYEAQ. Unmatched junction bases numbered 4, after V lost 6 bases and J lost 4 bases. CDR3 length: 15 residues. The CDR3 bases are TGTGCCAGCAGTTCCGGACTAGCGGGAGGAGAGACCCAGTACTTC. Encoded protein: CASSSGLAGGETQYF. The complete variable domain, with remaining parts taken from reference TRBV7-6 and TRBJ2-5, reads GAGVSQSPRYKVTKRGQDVALRCDPISGHVSLYWYRQALGQGPEFLTYFNYEAQQDKSGLPNDRFSAERPEGSISTLTIQRTEQRDSAMYRCASSSGLAGGETQYFGPGTRLLVL.

This clonotype was detected a few times. The chain has TRBV14 and TRBJ2-5, with D perhaps matching TRBD1 (6 bases). Germline V gives CDR1 SGHDN, CDR2 FVKESK. The CDR3 sequence is 15 residues long. Trimming pared 3 bases from V and 2 bases from J, leaving 13 bases between. CDR3 bases: TGTGCCAGCAGCCATTGGGACACCCCTCAAGAGACCCAGTACTTC. This gives the protein CASSHWDTPQETQYF.

This clonotype showed up just a few times. This chain uses TRBV3-1 with TRBJ2-7; 9 nucleotides agree with TRBD1. The CDR3 runs to 17 residues. J lost 2 bases, V lost 5 bases, and 13 bases had no gene match. In germline, CDR1 is LGHDT, CDR2 YNNKEL (reference sequence). The DNA of the CDR3 is TGTGCCAGCAGCTTCGGACGCCCGGGACAGGGTGCCTACGAGCAGTACTTC. It is translated as CASSFGRPGQGAYEQYF.

This clonotype was seen a handful of times. The CDR3 coding sequence is TGTGCCAGTAAGGACAGTCTCTATGGCTACACCTTC. Translated: CASKDSLYGYTF. The rearrangement joins TRBV19 to TRBJ1-2; a weak D match, TRBD1 (6 bases). Germline CDR1 reads LNHDA; CDR2 reads SQIVND (reference sequence). This CDR3 is 12 amino acids long. V lost 7 bases to trimming and J lost 4 bases, with 10 bases between them.

Only a few counts were recorded for this clonotype. V is TRBV5-4 and J is TRBJ2-7; 8 positions match TRBD1. Trimming at V came to 4 bases and at J to 4 bases, leaving 7 bases not matched to a gene. Germline CDR1 reads SGHNT; CDR2 reads YYREEE (reference sequence). The CDR3 length is 14 residues. CDR3 sequence reads: CASSQDRGLYEQYF. The CDR3, as DNA: TGTGCCAGCAGCCAAGACAGGGGATTGTACGAGCAGTACTTC.

This clonotype occurred a few times. CDR3 bases: TGTGCCAGCAGCGTAAACACGAACACTGAAGCTTTCTTT. This encodes CASSVNTNTEAFF. V usage is TRBV9 and J usage is TRBJ1-1; no firm D call. V lost 1 base and J lost 1, with 5 bases in between. CDR1 and CDR2 (germline): SGDLS, YYNGEE. This CDR3 contains 13 residues. The full variable domain, completed using reference TRBV9 and TRBJ1-1, is DSGVTQTPKHLITATGQRVTLRCSPRSGDLSVYWYQQSLDQGLQFLIQYYNGEERAKGNILERFSAQQFPDLHSELNLSSLELGDSALYFCASSVNTNTEAFFGQGTRLTVV.

This clonotype occurred a few times. V usage is TRBV7-2 and J usage is TRBJ2-3, with 12 positions matching TRBD2. Losses at the gene ends were 1 base for V and 0 bases for J; bases not matched to a gene: 5. From germline, CDR1 is SGHTA and CDR2 FQGNSA. The CDR3 is made up of 18 amino acids. CDR3 protein: CASSLVTSGSRSTDTQYF. CDR3 in DNA: TGTGCCAGCAGCTTAGTGACTAGCGGGAGTAGGAGCACAGATACGCAGTATTTT.

The chain carries TRBV3-1 and TRBJ2-2; TRBD1 or TRBD2 may be the D gene (5 bases each). Trimming pared 7 bases from V and 3 bases from J, leaving 18 bases between. The CDR3 is 16 amino acids. Germline lookup yields CDR1 LGHDT and CDR2 YNNKEL (reference sequence). The CDR3 region has the DNA TGTGCCAGCACCAAAGGGCTTAGAGGGGACACCGGGGAGCTGTTTTTT. This encodes CASTKGLRGDTGELFF.

This clonotype was detected many times. The chain uses TRBV7-6 and TRBJ2-7; possible D gene TRBD2, 5 bases. Germline V lookup: CDR1 SGHVS, CDR2 FNYEAQ. The CDR3 length is 13 residues. Trimming removed 1 base at V and 2 bases at J, with 6 bases between. The CDR3 region is CASSLELAYEQYF. CDR3 coding DNA: TGTGCCAGCAGCTTAGAACTAGCCTACGAGCAGTACTTC.